Shown below are 22 T cell receptor beta chains from a single sample sequenced in a study of identical twins. TCRdb fed the 5' RACE reads into MiXCR, producing one record per CDR3 protein. In the table there are fewer than 250,000 distinct CDR3 sequences, roughly 7.5% of which are singletons. This sample was also put to use in a study of yellow fever vaccine responses in identical twins.

The sequenced material came from CD8+ T cells sorted from blood. These receptors all come from a woman aged 18-30 years in good health.

This clonotype was detected a few times. The chain is built from TRBV12-3 or TRBV12-4 and TRBJ1-6; D may be TRBD1 (6 bases). V lost 8 bases to trimming and J lost 6 bases, with 14 bases between them. The CDR3 extends over 14 amino acids. CDR3 nucleotides: TGTGCCAGCGGCACGACAGGCCGTAATTCACCCCTCCACTTT. It codes for CASGTTGRNSPLHF.

In its sample, this clonotype was seen many times. The chain recombines TRBV7-8 with TRBJ2-2; D might be TRBD1 or TRBD2, each matching 5 bases. The CDR3 has 16 amino acids. Germline V gives CDR1 SGHVS, CDR2 FQNEAQ. With 5 bases removed from V and 3 bases from J, the gap between germline ends came to 16 bases. The CDR3 loop reads CASSRRRDPDTGELFF. The CDR3 DNA sequence: TGTGCCAGCAGCAGACGCCGGGACCCAGACACCGGGGAGCTGTTTTTT.

This clonotype has only a few counts. The chain links TRBV6-5 to TRBJ1-6; D is unresolved. Trimming left V 2 bases short and J 6 bases short, with 8 bases between. This CDR3 has 14 amino acids. Looked up from germline, CDR1 is MNHEY and CDR2 is SVGAGI. The CDR3 reads CASSYAGVNSPLHF. The CDR3 DNA is TGTGCCAGCAGTTACGCCGGGGTTAATTCACCCCTCCACTTT.

This sequence joins TRBV6-5 and TRBJ2-1; TRBD2 agrees at 11 bases. The CDR3 runs to 15 residues. Germline V CDR1 and CDR2: MNHEY, SVGAGI. J lost 8 bases, V lost 4 bases, and 7 bases had no gene match. In nucleotides, the CDR3 is TGTGCCAGCAGTTTGCTTAGCGGGGGGGCTTATGAGCAGTTCTTC. It is translated as CASSLLSGGAYEQFF.

This rearrangement joins TRBV7-3 to TRBJ1-2, with 10 bases identical to TRBD1. J lost 8 bases, V lost 4 bases, and 4 bases had no gene match. Germline loops: CDR1 SGHTA, CDR2 FQGTGA. This CDR3 has 13 residues. The CDR3 DNA reads as TGTGCCAGCAGCTCCCGGACAGGGGGAGGCTACACCTTC. Amino acids: CASSSRTGGGYTF.

At least ten counts were recorded for this clonotype. This chain joins TRBV4-1 and TRBJ2-1, with D uncertain. Per the germline V gene, CDR1 is MGHRA and CDR2 is YSYEKL. This CDR3 region has 12 residues. The germline V and J ends were trimmed by 0 bases and 6 bases, with 3 bases remaining between them. The CDR3 sequence is CASSQDANEQFF. CDR3 nucleotide sequence: TGCGCCAGCAGCCAAGATGCCAATGAGCAGTTCTTC.

This clonotype was seen a few times. The chain couples TRBV7-6 to TRBJ2-1; 7 bases agree with TRBD2. Germline V gene sequence: CDR1 SGHVS, CDR2 FNYEAQ. With V trimmed by 5 bases and J by 8 bases, 12 bases remained unmatched. The CDR3 has 15 amino acids. CDR3 sequence: CASSRTSYVGDEQFF. The CDR3 DNA follows: TGTGCCAGCAGCCGGACTAGTTACGTGGGTGATGAGCAGTTCTTC.

The rearrangement joins TRBV20-1 to TRBJ2-3, with 7 bases lining up with TRBD2. The CDR3 runs 15 residues. Germline loops: CDR1 DFQATT, CDR2 SNEGSKA (reference sequence). V trimming: 0 bases; J trimming: 3 bases; junction bases outside the gene matches: 6. In DNA, the CDR3 is TGCAGTGCTAGAGACCCGGGACTAAGAACAGATACGCAGTATTTT. Its protein product is CSARDPGLRTDTQYF.

In this sample, this clonotype turned up a few times. This rearrangement joins TRBV6-1 to TRBJ2-5; D is possibly TRBD1 or TRBD2 (5 bases each). This CDR3 is 15 amino acids long. Germline CDR1 MNHNS, CDR2 SASEGT. Trimming took off 1 base at V and 2 bases at J, with 11 bases between the two ends. CDR3 sequence reads: CASSEVGRVQETQYF. DNA of the CDR3: TGTGCCAGCAGTGAAGTGGGGCGGGTTCAAGAGACCCAGTACTTC.

The gene calls are TRBV2 and TRBJ2-2; D gene unclear. The CDR3 runs 11 residues. V was pared by 7 bases and J by 6 bases, with 6 bases between. In germline, CDR1 is SNHLY, CDR2 FYNNEI. CDR3 sequence: CASIVSGELFF. The CDR3 nucleotides read TGTGCCAGCATTGTTTCCGGGGAGCTGTTTTTT.

The V call is TRBV5-1, the J call TRBJ1-6; the match to TRBD1 covers 11 bases. The J segment lost 9 bases and the V segment lost 0 bases, leaving 11 bases of the junction unmatched. Germline values: CDR1 SGHRS, CDR2 YFSETQ. The CDR3 length is 18 residues. This CDR3 reads CASSLAGTGGLCCSPLHF. CDR3 bases: TGCGCCAGCAGCTTGGCCGGGACAGGGGGACTTTGCTGTTCACCCCTCCACTTT.

The J gene is TRBJ2-7, the V gene TRBV20-1; D may be TRBD2 (6 bases). Germline CDR1 DFQATT, CDR2 SNEGSKA (reference sequence). The CDR3 is 16 amino acids. V gave up 6 bases and J gave up 0 bases, with 21 bases separating them. The CDR3 DNA reads as TGCAGTGCATCAACTAGGAGGGAGACCAGCTCCTACGAGCAGTACTTC. It yields the protein CSASTRRETSSYEQYF.

The V call is TRBV14, the J call TRBJ2-3; D may be TRBD1 (6 bases). Germline loops: CDR1 SGHDN, CDR2 FVKESK. Deletions cut 0 bases from V and 3 bases from J, with 7 bases between. This CDR3 is 14 amino acids long. The CDR3: CASSQDGTTDTQYF. The CDR3 DNA follows: TGTGCCAGCAGCCAAGACGGGACAACAGATACGCAGTATTTT.

This clonotype was found many times. This rearrangement joins TRBV4-1 to TRBJ2-1; D may be TRBD2 (6 bases). The germline V gene has CDR1 MGHRA and CDR2 YSYEKL. V was shortened by 0 bases and J by 2 bases, with 11 bases between the two germline ends. The CDR3 sequence is 16 residues long. CDR3 in DNA: TGCGCCAGCAGCCAAGAGATCGGGAGAACCTACAATGAGCAGTTCTTC. This gives the protein CASSQEIGRTYNEQFF.

This clonotype was seen ten or more times. The genes are TRBV11-2 and TRBJ2-1; 10 bases line up with TRBD2. CDR3 length: 17 amino acids. V lost 1 base, J lost 9 bases, and 12 bases stayed unmatched. Per the germline V gene, CDR1 is SGHAT and CDR2 is FQNNGV. The CDR3 nucleotides read TGTGCCAGCAGCTTAGGGGAACTAGCGGGAAGGTTGGGTGAGCAGTTCTTC. Translating gives CASSLGELAGRLGEQFF. Full variable domain (outside the CDR3, taken from reference TRBV11-2 and TRBJ2-1): EAGVAQSPRYKIIEKRQSVAFWCNPISGHATLYWYQQILGQGPKLLIQFQNNGVVDDSQLPKDRFSAERLKGVDSTLKIQPAKLEDSAVYLCASSLGELAGRLGEQFFGPGTRLTVL.

The chain uses TRBV11-1 and TRBJ2-1; D might be TRBD2 (7 bases). CDR3 size: 18 residues. CDR1 is SGHAT and CDR2 is FQDESV in the germline V gene (reference sequence). Trimming removed 5 bases at V and 4 bases at J, with 24 bases between. DNA for the CDR3: TGTGCCAGCAGCCCCCGAACTAGCGCGGGGGCAGGTTACAATGAGCAGTTCTTC. Its translation is CASSPRTSAGAGYNEQFF.

This clonotype has at least ten counts. The chain uses TRBV29-1 and TRBJ2-1; D not resolved. Germline CDR1 and CDR2: SQVTM and ANQGSEA. With 2 bases removed from V and 8 bases from J, the gap between germline ends came to 16 bases. The CDR3 is 14 amino acids. CDR3 in DNA: TGCAGCGTTGAAAGTAGTAAAGGCCACTATGAGCAGTTCTTC. This gives the protein CSVESSKGHYEQFF.

This clonotype occurred a few times. Here the CDR3 reads CASSPGAGPKETQYF. CDR3 sequence (DNA): TGCGCCAGCAGCCCCGGGGCAGGCCCCAAAGAGACCCAGTACTTC. The chain employs TRBV4-1 and TRBJ2-5, with D possibly being TRBD1 or TRBD2 (5 bases each). Germline V gene lookup returns CDR1 MGHRA and CDR2 YSYEKL. Trimming pared 4 bases from V and 3 bases from J, leaving 15 bases between. The CDR3 spans 15 residues.

This chain joins TRBV7-9 and TRBJ2-3; tentatively, D is TRBD2 (5 bases). V was cut by 5 bases and J by 2 bases, with 14 bases left in between. The germline V gene encodes CDR1 SEHNR and CDR2 FQNEAQ (reference sequence). This CDR3 contains 15 residues. DNA for the CDR3: TGTGCCAGCAGCCCACGAGGGTCTACCACAGATACGCAGTATTTT. Encoded protein: CASSPRGSTTDTQYF.

This clonotype appeared many times. V usage is TRBV29-1 and J usage is TRBJ1-2; 7 bases fit TRBD1. The CDR3 totals 14 residues. V lost 4 bases and J lost 5; bases outside the gene matches: 10. Germline V lookup: CDR1 SQVTM, CDR2 ANQGSEA. The CDR3 nucleotides are TGCAGCGTTGCGCCCCAGGGGGAATGGTATGGCTACACCTTC. Its protein is CSVAPQGEWYGYTF. Full variable domain (outside the CDR3, taken from reference TRBV29-1 and TRBJ1-2): SAVISQKPSRDICQRGTSLTIQCQVDSQVTMMFWYRQQPGQSLTLIATANQGSEATYESGFVIDKFPISRPNLTFSTLTVSNMSPEDSSIYLCSVAPQGEWYGYTFGSGTRLTVV.

This clonotype was seen at least ten times. The chain links TRBV5-1 to TRBJ2-2; perhaps TRBD1 as D (6 bases). Per the germline V gene, CDR1 is SGHRS and CDR2 is YFSETQ. The CDR3 is made up of 14 amino acids. With 6 bases removed from V and 3 bases from J, the gap between germline ends came to 12 bases. CDR3: CASTPGVDTGELFF. The CDR3, as DNA: TGCGCCAGCACTCCAGGGGTGGACACCGGGGAGCTGTTTTTT.

This clonotype was found a few times. The chain combines TRBV28 with TRBJ2-1, with D perhaps matching TRBD2 (6 bases). The CDR3 has 16 amino acids. The germline V gene has CDR1 MDHEN and CDR2 SYDVKM. Trimming removed 6 bases at V and 3 bases at J, with 18 bases between. As DNA, the CDR3 is TGTGCCAGCAGACCGACTAGTCTCGGCCTCTACAATGAGCAGTTCTTC. This codes for CASRPTSLGLYNEQFF.